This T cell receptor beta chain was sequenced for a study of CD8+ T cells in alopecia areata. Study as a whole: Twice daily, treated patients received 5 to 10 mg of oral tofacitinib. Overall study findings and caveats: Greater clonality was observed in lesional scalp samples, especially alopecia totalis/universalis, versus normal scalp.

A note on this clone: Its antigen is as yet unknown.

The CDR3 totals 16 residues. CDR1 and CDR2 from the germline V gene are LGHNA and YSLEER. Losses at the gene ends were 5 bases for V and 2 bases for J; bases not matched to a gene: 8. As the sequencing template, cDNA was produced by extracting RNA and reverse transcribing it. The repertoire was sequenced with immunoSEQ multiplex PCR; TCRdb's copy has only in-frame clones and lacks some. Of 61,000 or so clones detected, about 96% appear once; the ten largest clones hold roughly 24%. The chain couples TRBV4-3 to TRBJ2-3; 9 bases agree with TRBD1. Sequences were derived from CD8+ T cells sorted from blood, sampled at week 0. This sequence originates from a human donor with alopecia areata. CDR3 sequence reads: CASSRGTGLDTDTQYF. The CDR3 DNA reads TGCGCCAGCAGCAGAGGGACAGGGCTAGACACAGATACGCAGTATTTT.